This T cell receptor beta chain was found in a study of response to subunit inactivated influenza vaccine. Study-wide results and limits: Authors suggested seasonal influenza vaccinations each recruit few new T cells.

CDR3 length: 11 residues. Per germline, CDR1 MNHNS and CDR2 SASEGT. The ends were cut back, 3 bases at V and 4 bases at J, with 3 bases in the middle. Via MiXCR, TCRdb re-called the RT-PCR reads, giving one row per CDR3 protein. This table holds under 850,000 distinct CDR3 sequences, roughly 18% found once. Points on this clonotype: Its antigen is unidentified.

V usage is TRBV6-1 and J usage is TRBJ1-1; D uncertain. Sequencing was performed on PBMCs from blood, taken about 5 days after vaccination. The sequence came from a man aged 45-60 years who received an inactivated influenza vaccine. The CDR3 region has the DNA TGTGCCAGCAGTGATGTCACTGAAGCTTTCTTT. Its translation is CASSDVTEAFF.